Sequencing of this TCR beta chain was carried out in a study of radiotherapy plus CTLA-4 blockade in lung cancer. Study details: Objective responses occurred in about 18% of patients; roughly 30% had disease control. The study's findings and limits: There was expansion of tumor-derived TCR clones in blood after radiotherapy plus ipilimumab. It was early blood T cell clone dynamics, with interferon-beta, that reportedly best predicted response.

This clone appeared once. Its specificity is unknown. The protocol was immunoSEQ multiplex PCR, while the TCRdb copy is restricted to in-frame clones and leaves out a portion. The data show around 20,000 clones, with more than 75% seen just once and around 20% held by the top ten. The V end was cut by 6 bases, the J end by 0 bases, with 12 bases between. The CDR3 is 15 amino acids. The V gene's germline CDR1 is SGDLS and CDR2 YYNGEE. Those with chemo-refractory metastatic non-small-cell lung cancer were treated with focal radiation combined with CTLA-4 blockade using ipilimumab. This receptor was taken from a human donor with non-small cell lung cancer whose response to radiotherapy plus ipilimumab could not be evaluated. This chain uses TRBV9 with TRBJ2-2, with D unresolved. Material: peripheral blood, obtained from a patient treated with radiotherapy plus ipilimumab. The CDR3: CASTNDKTNTGELFF. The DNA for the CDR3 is TGTGCCAGCACCAACGACAAAACGAACACCGGGGAGCTGTTTTTT.